The 8 T cell receptor beta chains below come from one sample, sequenced in a study of CD8 T cells in Susac syndrome. An input of about 0.5 to 1 ug of RNA was subjected to reverse transcription using random hexamers. TCRdb passed the immunoSEQ multiplex PCR reads through MiXCR, listing each CDR3 protein once. This sample has about 150,000 distinct CDR3 sequences, with approximately 94% found just once. Sequences were obtained from CD4+ T cells from PBMCs. These receptors all stem from a human donor with Susac syndrome.

The chain has TRBV20-1 and TRBJ2-1, with 7 bases that match TRBD2. The V segment lost 2 bases and the J segment 5 bases; nucleotides outside the gene matches: 6. This CDR3 comprises 14 residues. CDR1 is DFQATT, CDR2 SNEGSKA, per germline (reference sequence). CDR3 sequence reads: CSARRGSGDNEQFF. CDR3 in DNA: TGCAGTGCTAGACGCGGGAGCGGCGACAATGAGCAGTTCTTC.

This clonotype came up once. The chain combines TRBV5-1 with TRBJ1-2; TRBD1 matches 9 bases. CDR3 length: 15 residues. V was pared by 3 bases and J by 0 bases, with 3 bases of the junction left unmatched. Germline-derived CDR1 and CDR2 are SGHRS and YFSETQ. The CDR3 here is CASSWGTGSNYGYTF. CDR3 DNA sequence: TGCGCCAGCAGCTGGGGGACAGGGTCTAACTATGGCTACACCTTC.

This chain links TRBV11-2 with TRBJ1-3; D is possibly TRBD1 (5 bases). Trimming stripped 5 bases from V and 4 bases from J, with 15 bases between. The CDR3 contains 15 residues. The germline V gene has CDR1 SGHAT and CDR2 FQNNGV. The CDR3: CASSPPWGSGNTIYF. In DNA form, the CDR3 reads TGTGCCAGCAGCCCCCCGTGGGGCTCGGGAAACACCATATATTTT. Full variable domain (remainder filled in from reference TRBV11-2 and TRBJ1-3): EAGVAQSPRYKIIEKRQSVAFWCNPISGHATLYWYQQILGQGPKLLIQFQNNGVVDDSQLPKDRFSAERLKGVDSTLKIQPAKLEDSAVYLCASSPPWGSGNTIYFGEGSWLTVV.

The genes are TRBV23-1 and TRBJ1-2; D ambiguous. Being an ORF, TRBV23-1 has a function that is uncertain. The CDR3 length is 16 residues. Trimming cost V 3 bases and J 0 bases, with 14 bases left between them. CDR3 nucleotide sequence: TGCGCCAGCAGTCATCCCCTCTTCCCCGCTAACTATGGCTACACCTTC. As protein: CASSHPLFPANYGYTF.

V gene TRBV6-5 combines with J gene TRBJ1-1; D is uncertain. V gave up 10 bases and J gave up 0 bases, with 12 bases separating them. Germline V gene sequence: CDR1 MNHEY, CDR2 SVGAGI. The CDR3 loop spans 13 amino acids. The CDR3 DNA sequence: TGTGCCACCTCGCGCCGGATGAACACTGAAGCTTTCTTT. Protein product: CATSRRMNTEAFF.

V usage is TRBV6-4 and J usage is TRBJ2-3; 11 bases agree with TRBD2. Trimming took 5 bases from V and 4 from J; bases not matched to a gene: 5. Per the germline V gene, CDR1 is MRHNA and CDR2 is SNTAGT. This CDR3 spans 15 amino acids. CDR3 protein: CASSLLAGESDTQYF. The CDR3 DNA reads TGTGCCAGCAGTTTACTAGCGGGGGAATCAGATACGCAGTATTTT.

The CDR3 DNA reads TGTGCCAGTAAAAAGGCGGGGTTGGATCAGCCCCAGCATTTT. Translation gives CASKKAGLDQPQHF. The chain couples TRBV19 to TRBJ1-5; D uncertain. V was clipped by 7 bases and J by 5 bases, with 15 bases between them. The germline gives CDR1 LNHDA, CDR2 SQIVND (reference sequence). The CDR3 sequence is 14 residues long.

The DNA for the CDR3 is TGTGCCAGCAGCAAAAGGGACAGCACACCCCAGCATTTT. Protein: CASSKRDSTPQHF. The chain has TRBV12-3 or TRBV12-4 and TRBJ1-5, with 7 bases fitting TRBD1. The V gene end was trimmed by 6 bases and the J gene end by 10 bases; junction bases not matched to a gene: 9. This CDR3 has 13 amino acids.